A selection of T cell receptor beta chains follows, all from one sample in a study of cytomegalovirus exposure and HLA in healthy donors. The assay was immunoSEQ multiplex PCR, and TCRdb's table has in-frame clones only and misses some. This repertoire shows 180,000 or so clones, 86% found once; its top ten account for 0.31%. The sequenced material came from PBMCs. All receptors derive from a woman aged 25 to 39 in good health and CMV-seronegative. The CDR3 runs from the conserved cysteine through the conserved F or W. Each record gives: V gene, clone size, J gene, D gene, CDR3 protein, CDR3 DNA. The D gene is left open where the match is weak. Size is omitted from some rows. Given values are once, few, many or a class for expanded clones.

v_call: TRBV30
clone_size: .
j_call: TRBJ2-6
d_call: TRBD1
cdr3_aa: CAWRTGGAGANVLTF
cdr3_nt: TGTGCCTGGAGAACAGGGGGCGCTGGGGCCAACGTCCTGACTTTC

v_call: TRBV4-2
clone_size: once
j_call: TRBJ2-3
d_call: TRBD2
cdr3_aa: CASSQGSSTSGRTDTQYF
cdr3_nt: TGTGCCAGCAGCCAAGGGTCTTCTACTAGCGGCCGCACAGATACGCAGTATTTT

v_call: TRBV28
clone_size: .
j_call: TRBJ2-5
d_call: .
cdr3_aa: CASSLLVLRTQTVLKETQYF
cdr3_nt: TGTGCCAGCAGTTTATTGGTCCTCAGGACCCAGACAGTACTCAAAGAGACCCAGTACTTC

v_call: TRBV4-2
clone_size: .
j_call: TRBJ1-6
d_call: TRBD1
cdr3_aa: CASSQGDRANSPLHF
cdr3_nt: TGTGCCAGCAGCCAAGGCGACAGGGCGAATTCACCCCTCCACTTT

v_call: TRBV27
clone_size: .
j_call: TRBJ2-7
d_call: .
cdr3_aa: CASSLPYEQYF
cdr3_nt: TGTGCCAGCAGTCTTCCCTACGAGCAGTACTTC

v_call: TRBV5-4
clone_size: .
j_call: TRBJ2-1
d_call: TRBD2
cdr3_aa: CASSLELAGGPWQFF
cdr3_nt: TGTGCCAGCAGCTTGGAGCTAGCGGGAGGGCCCTGGCAGTTCTTC

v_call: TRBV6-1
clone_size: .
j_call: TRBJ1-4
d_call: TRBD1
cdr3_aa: CASSTGTAEKLFF
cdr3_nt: TGTGCCAGCAGTACTGGGACAGCTGAAAAACTGTTTTTT

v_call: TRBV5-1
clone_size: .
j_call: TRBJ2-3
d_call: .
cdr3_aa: CASSLAVTSRDTQYF
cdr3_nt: TGCGCCAGCAGCTTGGCCGTAACTAGTAGAGATACGCAGTATTTT

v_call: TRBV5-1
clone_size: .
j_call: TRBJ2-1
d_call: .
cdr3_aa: CASRWGVSGNEQFF
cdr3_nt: TGCGCCAGCAGGTGGGGAGTGAGCGGCAATGAGCAGTTCTTC

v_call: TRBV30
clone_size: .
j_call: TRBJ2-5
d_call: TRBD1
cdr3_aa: CAYKPAGQGRETQYF
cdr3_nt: TGTGCTTACAAGCCCGCGGGACAGGGGAGGGAGACCCAGTACTTC

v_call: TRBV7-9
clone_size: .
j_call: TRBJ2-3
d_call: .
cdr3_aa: CASSWGSGDTQYF
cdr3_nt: TGTGCCAGCAGCTGGGGTAGCGGAGATACGCAGTATTTT

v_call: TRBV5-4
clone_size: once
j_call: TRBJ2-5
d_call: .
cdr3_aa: CASSSRRVRQETQYF
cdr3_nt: TGTGCCAGCAGCTCTAGACGGGTACGACAAGAGACCCAGTACTTC

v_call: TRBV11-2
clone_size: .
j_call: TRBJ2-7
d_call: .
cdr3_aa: CASSLDRMVYEQYF
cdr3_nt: TGTGCCAGCAGCTTAGACAGGATGGTATACGAGCAGTACTTC

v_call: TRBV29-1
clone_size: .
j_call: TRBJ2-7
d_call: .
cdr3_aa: CSVAPSYSYEQYF
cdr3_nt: TGCAGCGTTGCTCCGTCCTACTCCTACGAGCAGTACTTC

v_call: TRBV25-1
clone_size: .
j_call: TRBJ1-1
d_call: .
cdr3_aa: CASSGAHFVNTEAFF
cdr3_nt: TGTGCCAGCAGTGGAGCCCATTTTGTGAACACTGAAGCTTTCTTT

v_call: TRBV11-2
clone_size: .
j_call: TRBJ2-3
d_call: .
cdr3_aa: CASSLGRATDTQYF
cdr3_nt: TGTGCCAGCAGCTTAGGGCGGGCGACAGATACGCAGTATTTT

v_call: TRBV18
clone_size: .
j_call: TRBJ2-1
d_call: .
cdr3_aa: CASSPRRDEQFF
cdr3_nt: TGTGCCAGCTCACCGAGAAGAGATGAGCAGTTCTTC

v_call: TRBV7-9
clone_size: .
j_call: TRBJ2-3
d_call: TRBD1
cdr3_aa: CASSPRQGIDTQYF
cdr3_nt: TGTGCCAGCAGCCCAAGACAGGGAATAGATACGCAGTATTTT

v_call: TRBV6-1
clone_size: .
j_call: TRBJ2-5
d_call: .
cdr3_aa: CASNKDWQETQYF
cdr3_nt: TGTGCCAGCAATAAGGACTGGCAAGAGACCCAGTACTTC

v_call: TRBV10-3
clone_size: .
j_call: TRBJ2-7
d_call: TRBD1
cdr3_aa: CAITPQIGQGNEQYF
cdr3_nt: TGTGCCATCACACCTCAGATAGGACAGGGAAACGAGCAGTACTTC

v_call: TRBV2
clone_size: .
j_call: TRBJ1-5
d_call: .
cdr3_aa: CASSDVYSNQPQHF
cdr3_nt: TGTGCCAGCAGTGACGTTTATAGCAATCAGCCCCAGCATTTT

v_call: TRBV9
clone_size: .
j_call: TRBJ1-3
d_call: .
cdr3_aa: CARPGGADTIYF
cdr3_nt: TGTGCCAGACCGGGGGGGGCGGACACCATATATTTT

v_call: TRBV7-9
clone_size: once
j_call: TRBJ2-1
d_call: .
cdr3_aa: CASSDRKYNEQFF
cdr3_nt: TGTGCCAGCAGCGACAGGAAATACAATGAGCAGTTCTTC

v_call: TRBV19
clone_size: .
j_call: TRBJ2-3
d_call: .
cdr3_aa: CASSLLARGTDTQYF
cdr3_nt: TGTGCCAGTAGTCTCCTAGCGAGAGGGACAGATACGCAGTATTTT

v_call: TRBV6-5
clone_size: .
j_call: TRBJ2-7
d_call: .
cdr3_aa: CASSYSAESGQYF
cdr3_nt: TGTGCCAGCAGTTACTCGGCCGAGTCGGGGCAGTACTTC

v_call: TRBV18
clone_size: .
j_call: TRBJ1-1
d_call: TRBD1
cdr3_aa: CASSPRYGQGNTEAFF
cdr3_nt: TGTGCCAGCTCACCACGATATGGACAGGGTAACACTGAAGCTTTCTTT

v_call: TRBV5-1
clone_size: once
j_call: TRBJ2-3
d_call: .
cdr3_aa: CASSLGVRSGVADTQYF
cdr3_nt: TGCGCCAGCAGCTTGGGGGTTCGGTCGGGAGTGGCAGATACGCAGTATTTT

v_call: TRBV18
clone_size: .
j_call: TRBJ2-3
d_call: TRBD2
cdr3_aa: CASSPRASGNPDTQYF
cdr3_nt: TGTGCCAGCTCACCTCGGGCTAGCGGGAATCCAGATACGCAGTATTTT

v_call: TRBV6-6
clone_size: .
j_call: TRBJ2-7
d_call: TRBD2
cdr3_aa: CASSPGRGQYF
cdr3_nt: TGTGCCAGCAGTCCCGGGAGGGGGCAGTACTTC

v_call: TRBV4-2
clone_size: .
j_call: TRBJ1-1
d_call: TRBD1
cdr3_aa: CASSQGTGVTEAFF
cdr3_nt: TGTGCCAGCAGCCAGGGGACAGGGGTCACTGAAGCTTTCTTT

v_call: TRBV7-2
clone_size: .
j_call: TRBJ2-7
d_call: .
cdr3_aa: CASSLGSAYEQYF
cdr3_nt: TGTGCCAGCAGCTTAGGGAGCGCCTACGAGCAGTACTTC

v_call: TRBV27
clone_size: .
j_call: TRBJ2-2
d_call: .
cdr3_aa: CASSYSGELFF
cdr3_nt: TGTGCCAGCAGTTATAGCGGGGAGCTGTTTTTT

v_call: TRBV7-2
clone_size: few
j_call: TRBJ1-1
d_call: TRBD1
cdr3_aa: CASSAGQLEAFF
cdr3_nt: TGTGCCAGCAGCGCGGGACAGCTTGAAGCTTTCTTT

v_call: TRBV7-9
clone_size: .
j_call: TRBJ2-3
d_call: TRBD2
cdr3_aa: CASSLLIGRGDTQYF
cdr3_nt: TGTGCCAGCAGCTTACTGATCGGGCGGGGGGATACGCAATATTTT

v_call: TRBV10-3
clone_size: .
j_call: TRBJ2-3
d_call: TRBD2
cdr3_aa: CAISDPHTSGTTPDTQYF
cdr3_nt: TGTGCCATCAGTGACCCGCACACTAGCGGGACCACCCCAGATACGCAGTATTTT

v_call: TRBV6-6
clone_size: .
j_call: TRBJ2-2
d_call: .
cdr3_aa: CASSPRENTGELFF
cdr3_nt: TGTGCCAGCAGTCCCCGGGAGAACACCGGGGAGCTGTTTTTT

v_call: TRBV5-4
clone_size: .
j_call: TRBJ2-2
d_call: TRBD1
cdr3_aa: CASSLPGTGINRGPGELFF
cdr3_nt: TGTGCCAGCAGCTTGCCTGGGACAGGGATTAATAGGGGCCCCGGGGAGCTGTTTTTT

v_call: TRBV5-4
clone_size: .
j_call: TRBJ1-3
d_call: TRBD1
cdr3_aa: CASSYDRAEGNTIYF
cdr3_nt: TGTGCCAGCAGCTACGACAGGGCCGAAGGAAACACCATATATTTT

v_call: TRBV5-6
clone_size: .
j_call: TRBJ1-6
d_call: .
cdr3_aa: CASSIGGRVGNSPLHF
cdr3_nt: TGTGCCAGCTCTATTGGAGGGAGGGTCGGTAATTCACCCCTCCACTTT

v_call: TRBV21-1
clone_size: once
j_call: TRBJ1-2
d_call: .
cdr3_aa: CAGRGGYTF
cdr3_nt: TGTGCCGGAAGAGGTGGCTACACCTTC

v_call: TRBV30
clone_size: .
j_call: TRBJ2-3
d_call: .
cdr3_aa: CAWVPSKVSSTDTQYF
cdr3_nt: TGTGCCTGGGTTCCTAGTAAGGTATCTAGCACAGATACGCAGTATTTT

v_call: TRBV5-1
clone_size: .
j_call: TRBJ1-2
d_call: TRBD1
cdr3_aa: CASSLTAGGPAQGYTF
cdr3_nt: TGCGCCAGCAGCTTGACGGCAGGGGGTCCGGCGCAAGGCTACACCTTC

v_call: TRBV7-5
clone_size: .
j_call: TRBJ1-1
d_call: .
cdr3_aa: CARSWRGNTEAFF
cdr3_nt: TGTGCCAGAAGCTGGCGGGGGAACACTGAAGCTTTCTTT

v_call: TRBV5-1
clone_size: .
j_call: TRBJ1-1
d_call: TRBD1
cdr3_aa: CASSFQGANAEAFF
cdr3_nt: TGCGCCAGCAGCTTCCAGGGGGCGAACGCTGAAGCTTTCTTT

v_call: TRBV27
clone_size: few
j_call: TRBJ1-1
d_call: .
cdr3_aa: CASSYCGGDTEAFF
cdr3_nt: TGTGCCAGCAGTTATTGTGGGGGCGACACTGAAGCTTTCTTT

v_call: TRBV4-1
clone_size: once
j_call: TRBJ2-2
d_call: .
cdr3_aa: CASSQFGTSTGELFF
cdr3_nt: TGCGCCAGCAGCCAGTTTGGGACAAGCACCGGGGAGCTGTTTTTT

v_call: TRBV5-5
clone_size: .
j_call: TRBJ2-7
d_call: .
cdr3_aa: CASSLVPGVHEQYF
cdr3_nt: TGTGCCAGCAGCTTGGTTCCAGGGGTACACGAGCAGTACTTC

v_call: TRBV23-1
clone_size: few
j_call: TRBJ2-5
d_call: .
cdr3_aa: CASSRGFQETQYF
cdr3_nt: TGCGCCAGCAGTCGAGGTTTCCAAGAGACCCAGTACTTC

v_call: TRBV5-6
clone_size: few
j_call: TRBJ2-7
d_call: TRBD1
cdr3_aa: CASSSGTGLDEQYF
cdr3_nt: TGTGCCAGCAGCTCCGGGACAGGGCTTGACGAGCAGTACTTC

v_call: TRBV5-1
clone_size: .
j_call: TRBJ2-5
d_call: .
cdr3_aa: CASSLTPQETQYF
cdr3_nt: TGCGCCAGCAGCTTGACACCCCAAGAGACCCAGTACTTC